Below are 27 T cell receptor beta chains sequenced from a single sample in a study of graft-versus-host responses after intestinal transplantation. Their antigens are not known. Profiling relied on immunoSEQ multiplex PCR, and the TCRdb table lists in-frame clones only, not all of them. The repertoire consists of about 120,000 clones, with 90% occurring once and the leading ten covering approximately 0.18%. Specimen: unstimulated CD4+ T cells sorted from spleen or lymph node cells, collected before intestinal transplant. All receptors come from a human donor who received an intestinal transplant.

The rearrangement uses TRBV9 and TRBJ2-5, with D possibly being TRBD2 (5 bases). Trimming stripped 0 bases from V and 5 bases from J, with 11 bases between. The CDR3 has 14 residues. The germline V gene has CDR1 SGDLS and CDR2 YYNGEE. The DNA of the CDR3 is TGTGCCAGCAGCGTAGCGCCTAGCTCGGAGACCCAGTACTTC. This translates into CASSVAPSSETQYF.

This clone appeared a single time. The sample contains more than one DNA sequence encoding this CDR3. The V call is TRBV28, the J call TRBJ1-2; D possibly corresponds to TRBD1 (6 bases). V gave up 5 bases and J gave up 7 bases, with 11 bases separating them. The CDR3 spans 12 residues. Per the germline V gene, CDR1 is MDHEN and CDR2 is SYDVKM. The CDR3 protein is CASSPQGPGYTF. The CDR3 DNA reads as TGTGCCAGCAGTCCGCAGGGGCCTGGCTACACCTTC.

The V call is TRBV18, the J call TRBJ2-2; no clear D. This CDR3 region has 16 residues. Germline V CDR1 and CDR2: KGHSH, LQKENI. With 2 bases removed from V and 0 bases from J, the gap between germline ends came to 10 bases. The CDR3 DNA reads TGTGCCAGCTCACCATATCCAGGCACGAACACCGGGGAGCTGTTTTTT. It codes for CASSPYPGTNTGELFF.

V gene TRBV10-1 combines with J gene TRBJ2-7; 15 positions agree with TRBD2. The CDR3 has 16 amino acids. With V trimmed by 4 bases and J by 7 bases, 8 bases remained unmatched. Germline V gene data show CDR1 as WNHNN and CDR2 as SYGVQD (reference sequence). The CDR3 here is CASSGGLAGGPREQYF. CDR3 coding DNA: TGCGCCAGCAGTGGAGGACTAGCGGGAGGGCCAAGAGAGCAGTACTTC.

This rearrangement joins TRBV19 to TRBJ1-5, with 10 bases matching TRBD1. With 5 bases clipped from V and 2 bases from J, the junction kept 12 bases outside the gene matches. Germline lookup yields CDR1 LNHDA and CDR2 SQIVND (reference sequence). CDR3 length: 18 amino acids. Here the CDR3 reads CASSLRTGGGLGNQPQHF. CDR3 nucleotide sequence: TGTGCCAGTAGTCTCCGGACAGGGGGGGGCCTAGGCAATCAGCCCCAGCATTTT.

CDR3 protein: CSVAGLSTDTQYF. The CDR3 DNA is TGCAGCGTTGCGGGATTGAGCACAGATACGCAGTATTTT. This rearrangement joins TRBV29-1 to TRBJ2-3, with D perhaps TRBD2 (5 bases). The CDR3 runs 13 residues. Germline CDR1 is SQVTM and CDR2 is ANQGSEA. V was pared by 4 bases and J by 0 bases, with 8 bases between.

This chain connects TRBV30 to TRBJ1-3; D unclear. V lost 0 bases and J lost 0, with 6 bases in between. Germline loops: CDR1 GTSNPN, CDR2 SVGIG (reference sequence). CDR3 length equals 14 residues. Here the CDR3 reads CAWSVRGSGNTIYF. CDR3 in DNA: TGTGCCTGGAGTGTCCGGGGCTCTGGAAACACCATATATTTT.

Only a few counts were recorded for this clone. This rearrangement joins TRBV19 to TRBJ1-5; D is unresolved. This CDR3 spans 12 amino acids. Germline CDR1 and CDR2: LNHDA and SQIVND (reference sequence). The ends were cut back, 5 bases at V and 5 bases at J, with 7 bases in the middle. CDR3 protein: CASSDTHQPQHF. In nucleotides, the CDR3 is TGTGCCAGTAGTGACACCCATCAGCCCCAGCATTTT.

The CDR3 is CASSVEPGANVLTF. The CDR3 DNA reads TGTGCCAGCAGCGTCGAGCCTGGGGCCAACGTCCTGACTTTC. The chain carries TRBV2 and TRBJ2-6, with D unclear. CDR1 is SNHLY, CDR2 FYNNEI, per germline. The CDR3 contains 14 residues. The V gene lost 6 bases and the J gene lost 2 bases, with 8 bases spanning the gap.

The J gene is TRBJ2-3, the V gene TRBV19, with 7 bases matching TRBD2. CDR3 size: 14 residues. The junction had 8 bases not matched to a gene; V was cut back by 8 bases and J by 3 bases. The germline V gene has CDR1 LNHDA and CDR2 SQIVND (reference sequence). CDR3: CASGEGTATDTQYF. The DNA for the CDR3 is TGTGCCAGTGGGGAGGGGACGGCGACAGATACGCAGTATTTT.

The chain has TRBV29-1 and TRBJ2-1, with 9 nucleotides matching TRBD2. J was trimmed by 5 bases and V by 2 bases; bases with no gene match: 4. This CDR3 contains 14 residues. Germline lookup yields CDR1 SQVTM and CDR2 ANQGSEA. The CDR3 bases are TGCAGCGTTGAATGGCAGCGGGAGGACAATGAGCAGTTCTTC. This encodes CSVEWQREDNEQFF.

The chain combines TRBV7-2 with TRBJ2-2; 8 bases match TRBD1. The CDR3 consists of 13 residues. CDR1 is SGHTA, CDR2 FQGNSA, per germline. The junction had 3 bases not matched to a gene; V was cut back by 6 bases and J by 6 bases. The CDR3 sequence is CASRTGEAGELFF. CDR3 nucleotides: TGTGCCAGCAGGACAGGGGAGGCCGGGGAGCTGTTTTTT.

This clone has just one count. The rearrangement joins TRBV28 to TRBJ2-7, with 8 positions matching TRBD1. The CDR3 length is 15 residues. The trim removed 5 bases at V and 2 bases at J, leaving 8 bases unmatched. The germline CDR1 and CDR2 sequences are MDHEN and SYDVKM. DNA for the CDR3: TGTGCCAGCAGTCCCCAGGGACAGGCTCCCTACGAGCAGTACTTC. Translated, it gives CASSPQGQAPYEQYF.

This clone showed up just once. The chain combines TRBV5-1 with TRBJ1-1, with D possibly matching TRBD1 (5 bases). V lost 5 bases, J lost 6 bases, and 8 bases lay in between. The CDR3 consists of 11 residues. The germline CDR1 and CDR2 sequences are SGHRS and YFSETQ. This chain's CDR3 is CASRGESEAFF. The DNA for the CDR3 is TGCGCCAGCAGAGGGGAATCTGAAGCTTTCTTT.

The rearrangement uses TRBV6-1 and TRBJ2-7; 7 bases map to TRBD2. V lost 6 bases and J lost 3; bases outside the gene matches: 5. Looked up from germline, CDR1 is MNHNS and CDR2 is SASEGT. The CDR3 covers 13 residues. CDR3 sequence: CASSAGTIYEQYF. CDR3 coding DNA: TGTGCCAGCAGCGCCGGGACTATCTACGAGCAGTACTTC.

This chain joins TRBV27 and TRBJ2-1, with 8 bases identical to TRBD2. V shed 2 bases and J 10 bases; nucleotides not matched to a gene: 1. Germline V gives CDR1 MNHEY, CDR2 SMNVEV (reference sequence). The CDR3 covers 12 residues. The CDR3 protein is CASSLPGGEQFF. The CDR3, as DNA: TGTGCCAGCAGTTTACCGGGAGGGGAGCAGTTCTTC.

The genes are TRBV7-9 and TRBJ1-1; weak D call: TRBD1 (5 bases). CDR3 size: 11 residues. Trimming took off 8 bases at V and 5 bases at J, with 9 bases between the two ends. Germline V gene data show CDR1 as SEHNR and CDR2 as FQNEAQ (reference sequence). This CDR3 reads CASPGGTEAFF. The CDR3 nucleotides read TGTGCCAGCCCGGGGGGTACTGAAGCTTTCTTT.

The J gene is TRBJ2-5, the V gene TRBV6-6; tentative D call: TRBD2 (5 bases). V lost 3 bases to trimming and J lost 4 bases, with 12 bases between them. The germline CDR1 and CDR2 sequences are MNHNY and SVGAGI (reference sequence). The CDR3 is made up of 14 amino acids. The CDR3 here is CASSYKLVLETQYF. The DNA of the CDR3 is TGTGCCAGCAGTTATAAACTAGTCCTAGAGACCCAGTACTTC.

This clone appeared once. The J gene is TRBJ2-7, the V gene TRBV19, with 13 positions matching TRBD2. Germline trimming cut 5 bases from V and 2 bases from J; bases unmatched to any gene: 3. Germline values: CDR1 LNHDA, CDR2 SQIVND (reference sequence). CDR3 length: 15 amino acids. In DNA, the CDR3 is TGTGCCAGTAGTGAAACTAGCGGGAGGGCCTACGAGCAGTACTTC. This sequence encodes CASSETSGRAYEQYF.

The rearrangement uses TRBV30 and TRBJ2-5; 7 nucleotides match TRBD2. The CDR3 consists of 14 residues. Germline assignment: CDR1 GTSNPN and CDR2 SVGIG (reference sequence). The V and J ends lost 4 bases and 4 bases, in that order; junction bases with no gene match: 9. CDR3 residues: CAWKLAGALETQYF. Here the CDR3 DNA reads TGTGCCTGGAAGCTGGCGGGAGCTTTAGAGACCCAGTACTTC.

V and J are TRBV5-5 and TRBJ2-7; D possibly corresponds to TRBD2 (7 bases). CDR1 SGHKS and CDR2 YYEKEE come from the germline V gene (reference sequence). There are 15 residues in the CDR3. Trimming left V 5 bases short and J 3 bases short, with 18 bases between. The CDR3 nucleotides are TGTGCCAGCAGTCGGGGGGCAGGGCTTATCTACGAGCAGTACTTC. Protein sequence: CASSRGAGLIYEQYF.

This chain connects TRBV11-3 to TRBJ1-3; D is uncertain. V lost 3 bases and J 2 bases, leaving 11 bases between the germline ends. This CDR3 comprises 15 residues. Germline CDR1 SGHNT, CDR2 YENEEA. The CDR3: CASSLNGGTGNTIYF. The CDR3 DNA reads TGTGCCAGCAGCTTGAACGGCGGTACTGGAAACACCATATATTTT.

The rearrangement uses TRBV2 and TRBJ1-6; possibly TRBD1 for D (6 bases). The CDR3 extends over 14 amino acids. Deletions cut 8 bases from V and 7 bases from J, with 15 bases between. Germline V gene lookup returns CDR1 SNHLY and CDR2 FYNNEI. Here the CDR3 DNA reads TGTGCCAGCGCCCCAGGGGCTTTCAATTCACCCCTCCACTTT. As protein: CASAPGAFNSPLHF.

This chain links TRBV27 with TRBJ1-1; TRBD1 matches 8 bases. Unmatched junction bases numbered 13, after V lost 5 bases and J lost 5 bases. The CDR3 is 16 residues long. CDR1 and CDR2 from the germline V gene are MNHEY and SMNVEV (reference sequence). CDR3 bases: TGTGCCAGCAGTCTTGGTCGGACAGGGTCGGGGACTGAAGCTTTCTTT. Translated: CASSLGRTGSGTEAFF.

DNA of the CDR3: TGTGCCAGCAGCTCCTACAAGAGGGGGCACAATGAGCAGTTCTTC. Amino acids: CASSSYKRGHNEQFF. The chain links TRBV5-4 to TRBJ2-1, with 7 bases matching TRBD1. The CDR3 runs to 15 residues. The ends lost 3 bases at V and 5 bases at J; junction bases unmatched: 8. Germline CDR1 reads SGHNT; CDR2 reads YYREEE (reference sequence).

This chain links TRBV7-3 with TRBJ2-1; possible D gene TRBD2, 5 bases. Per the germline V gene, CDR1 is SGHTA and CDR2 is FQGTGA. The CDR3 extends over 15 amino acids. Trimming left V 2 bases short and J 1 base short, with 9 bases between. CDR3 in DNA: TGTGCCAGCAGCTTACTCGGGGATTCCTACAATGAGCAGTTCTTC. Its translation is CASSLLGDSYNEQFF.

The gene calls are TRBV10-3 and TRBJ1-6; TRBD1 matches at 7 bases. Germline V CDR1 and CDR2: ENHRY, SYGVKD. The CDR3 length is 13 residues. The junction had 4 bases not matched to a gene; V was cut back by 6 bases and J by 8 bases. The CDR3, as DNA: TGTGCCATCAGCACAGGGGAGTATTCACCCCTCCACTTT. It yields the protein CAISTGEYSPLHF.